Each of the 11 T cell receptor beta chains below was sequenced from the same sample in a study of blood T cell repertoires in COVID-19 (dated by TCRdb to 2018 to 2020). Library preparation employed the immunoSEQ multiplex PCR assay. The source is immuneACCESS, and TCRdb retained only in-frame sequences with V and J called. Part of the clones is not carried over; for the studies checked, unresolved V genes explain less than half of this, and the remainder is unexplained. Present in this sample are roughly 78,000 clones, less than 90% of which were seen just once. In total, the top ten clones hold roughly 13% of the sample. Sequencing was performed on peripheral blood. The source of these receptors is a man between 50 and 59 years old with COVID-19, enrolled during active disease.

This sequence joins TRBV6-5 and TRBJ1-5, with TRBD1 identical over 7 bases. This CDR3 comprises 14 residues. Germline lookup yields CDR1 MNHEY and CDR2 SVGAGI. Trimming took 6 bases from V and 2 from J; bases not matched to a gene: 4. CDR3 sequence (DNA): TGTGCCAGCAGCTCCACAGGGGGCAATCAGCCCCAGCATTTT. Encoded protein: CASSSTGGNQPQHF.

The table lists this clone with many counts. This chain joins TRBV28 and TRBJ1-5; D remains ambiguous. This CDR3 spans 15 amino acids. Germline V gene lookup returns CDR1 MDHEN and CDR2 SYDVKM. V lost 3 bases and J lost 9, with 18 bases in between. CDR3 amino acids: CASSLLVGRRRPQHF. The CDR3 DNA reads TGTGCCAGCAGTTTGCTCGTGGGGAGAAGACGGCCCCAGCATTTT. The whole variable domain, remainder taken from reference TRBV28 and TRBJ1-5, is DVKVTQSSRYLVKRTGEKVFLECVQDMDHENMFWYRQDPGLGLRLIYFSYDVKMKEKGDIPEGYSVSREKKERFSLILESASTNQTSMYLCASSLLVGRRRPQHFGDGTRLSIL.

A word on this clone: The CDR3 ends on some other residue instead of the conserved phenylalanine or tryptophan, so this is likely a read error. The limits of the CDR3 on the DNA are not certain, so only TCRdb's listed CDR3 is given. The chain is built from TRBV10-1 and TRBJ2-7; no check of the table's D call, TRBD1, against the DNA was made. A total of 15 residues make up the CDR3, ends included. Germline lookup yields CDR1 WNHNN and CDR2 SYGVQD (reference sequence). The CDR3: CASSESRTGSTGSDT.

The chain links TRBV29-1 to TRBJ1-2, with TRBD1 identical over 7 bases. Per germline, CDR1 SQVTM and CDR2 ANQGSEA. The CDR3 is 12 amino acids. The ends lost 3 bases at V and 10 bases at J; junction bases unmatched: 8. CDR3 residues: CSVEFRGDDYTF. CDR3 nucleotides: TGCAGCGTTGAGTTCAGGGGGGATGACTACACCTTC.

The J gene is TRBJ1-1, the V gene TRBV30; a weak D match, TRBD1 (5 bases). Between the trimmed V and J ends, which lost 0 bases and 4 bases, there was a span of 9 bases. Germline V CDR1 and CDR2: GTSNPN, SVGIG (reference sequence). The CDR3 contains 13 residues. CDR3 sequence (DNA): TGTGCCTGGAGTGTACAAGGGGTCACTGAAGCTTTCTTT. Translated: CAWSVQGVTEAFF.

The DNA for the CDR3 is TGTGCCAGTAGTCAAGGGGTTGGTCGGGATCAGCCCCAGCATTTT. Protein product: CASSQGVGRDQPQHF. The chain joins TRBV19 to TRBJ1-5; D might be TRBD1 (5 bases). Germline V gene lookup returns CDR1 LNHDA and CDR2 SQIVND (reference sequence). This CDR3 contains 15 residues. Trimming cost V 5 bases and J 5 bases, with 16 bases left between them.

In DNA form, the CDR3 reads TGTGCCAGCAGTGAATTGGTAGCGGGAGAAAACATTCAGTACTTC. The encoded protein is CASSELVAGENIQYF. J is TRBJ2-4 and V is TRBV25-1; TRBD2 aligns across 9 bases. CDR1 and CDR2 (germline): MGHDK, SYGVNS. After removal of 1 base from V and 5 bases from J, the junction contained 3 bases not matched to a gene. The CDR3 spans 15 residues.

The chain joins TRBV18 to TRBJ1-3, with TRBD1 matching 8 bases. This CDR3 spans 15 amino acids. V lost 4 bases to trimming and J lost 2 bases; unmatched junction nucleotides: 4. In germline, CDR1 is KGHSH, CDR2 LQKENI. The CDR3 coding sequence is TGTGCCAGCTCACTGAGGACAGGGACTGGAAACACCATATATTTT. Amino acids: CASSLRTGTGNTIYF.

The rearrangement links TRBV27 to TRBJ1-4, with D uncertain. CDR1 is MNHEY and CDR2 is SMNVEV in the germline V gene (reference sequence). The CDR3 covers 15 residues. Trimming took 2 bases from V and 8 from J, leaving 15 bases between them. The CDR3: CASSLRSPRVEKLFF. In nucleotides, the CDR3 is TGTGCCAGCAGTTTACGGTCTCCCCGGGTGGAAAAACTGTTTTTT.

The chain is built from TRBV5-1 and TRBJ2-2, with TRBD2 matching 12 bases. This CDR3 contains 15 residues. Per germline, CDR1 SGHRS and CDR2 YFSETQ. V was clipped by 7 bases and J by 5 bases; unmatched bases: 6. CDR3 residues: CASRGLAGSTGELFF. CDR3 nucleotides: TGCGCCAGCCGAGGACTAGCGGGATCTACCGGGGAGCTGTTTTTT. Combining the CDR3 with reference TRBV5-1 and TRBJ2-2 gives the whole variable domain KAGVTQTPRYLIKTRGQQVTLSCSPISGHRSVSWYQQTPGQGLQFLFEYFSETQRNKGNFPGRFSGRQFSNSRSEMNVSTLELGDSALYLCASRGLAGSTGELFFGEGSRLTVL.

The chain combines TRBV7-9 with TRBJ1-3; D is unresolved. Germline V gene data show CDR1 as SEHNR and CDR2 as FQNEAQ (reference sequence). The V gene lost 6 bases and the J gene lost 0 bases, with 6 bases spanning the gap. This CDR3 is 13 amino acids long. In DNA form, the CDR3 reads TGTGCCAGCAGGCCGAGCTCTGGAAACACCATATATTTT. Protein sequence: CASRPSSGNTIYF.